Each of the 11 T cell receptor beta chains below was sequenced from the same sample in a study of immune evolution from preneoplasia to lung adenocarcinoma. Measured with immunoSEQ multiplex PCR; TCRdb has only the in-frame clones, and not every one. The sample has some 10,000 clones, 77% seen once. Sequenced sample: FFPE lung adenocarcinoma in situ tissue. The receptors were sampled from a person aged 55-80 years with lung adenocarcinoma.

The CDR3: CASSSSGGDGYTF. In DNA form, the CDR3 reads TGCGCCAGCAGCTCCTCAGGGGGCGATGGCTACACCTTC. The chain links TRBV5-1 to TRBJ1-2; 8 bases are shared with TRBD1. Germline V lookup: CDR1 SGHRS, CDR2 YFSETQ. This CDR3 is built from 13 residues. The junction had 4 bases not matched to a gene; V was cut back by 3 bases and J by 6 bases.

A note on this clone: The junction shows a germline mismatch at one end, possibly a read error. This chain connects TRBV7-2 to TRBJ1-5; no firm D call. Per the germline V gene, CDR1 is SGHTA and CDR2 is FQGNSA. The CDR3 is 12 amino acids. CDR3: CASRLANQPQHF. CDR3 coding DNA: TGTGCCAGCAGATTAGCCAATCAGCCCCAGCATTTT.

CDR3 in amino acids: CASTQSQETQYF. The CDR3 DNA is TGTGCCAGCACCCAGTCTCAAGAGACCCAGTACTTC. V and J are TRBV11-2 and TRBJ2-5; no reliable D call. CDR1 and CDR2 from the germline V gene are SGHAT and FQNNGV. The CDR3 runs 12 residues. V was pared by 7 bases and J by 2 bases, with 8 bases between.

The V call is TRBV10-3, the J call TRBJ2-5, with 11 bases aligning to TRBD2. The junction had 5 bases not matched to a gene; V was cut back by 2 bases and J by 3 bases. Germline V gives CDR1 ENHRY, CDR2 SYGVKD. The CDR3 is made up of 16 amino acids. The CDR3: CAISEGLAGGKETQYF. DNA of the CDR3: TGTGCCATCAGTGAGGGGCTAGCGGGGGGCAAAGAGACCCAGTACTTC.

The chain joins TRBV11-1 to TRBJ2-3, with D hard to call. The V gene's germline CDR1 is SGHAT and CDR2 FQDESV (reference sequence). The CDR3 is 14 residues long. V lost 1 base, J lost 5 bases, and 10 bases lay in between. This CDR3 reads CASSLGISQDTQYF. The DNA of the CDR3 is TGTGCCAGCAGCTTAGGCATCTCACAAGATACGCAGTATTTT.

The V call is TRBV7-2, the J call TRBJ1-6; 7 positions match TRBD1. CDR1 and CDR2 (germline): SGHTA, FQGNSA. J gave up 6 bases and V 1 base, and 6 bases lay outside the gene matches. The CDR3 has 16 residues. The CDR3 sequence is CASSLVGGGGNSPLHF. The CDR3 region has the DNA TGTGCCAGCAGCTTAGTAGGGGGCGGGGGTAATTCACCCCTCCACTTT.

By proportion, this clone is medium-sized. This chain uses TRBV7-6 with TRBJ2-1, with TRBD2 matching over 8 bases. The CDR3 has 18 amino acids. V shed 6 bases and J 0 bases; nucleotides not matched to a gene: 13. Germline CDR1 SGHVS, CDR2 FNYEAQ. This CDR3 reads CASSPLAGGPSSYNEQFF. In DNA form, the CDR3 reads TGTGCCAGCAGTCCCCTTGCGGGGGGACCGAGCTCCTACAATGAGCAGTTCTTC. The whole variable domain, filled in from reference TRBV7-6 and TRBJ2-1, reads GAGVSQSPRYKVTKRGQDVALRCDPISGHVSLYWYRQALGQGPEFLTYFNYEAQQDKSGLPNDRFSAERPEGSISTLTIQRTEQRDSAMYRCASSPLAGGPSSYNEQFFGPGTRLTVL.

V gene TRBV14 combines with J gene TRBJ2-1, with TRBD2 matching over 10 bases. The germline CDR1 and CDR2 sequences are SGHDN and FVKESK. With V trimmed by 1 base and J by 6 bases, 0 bases remained unmatched. The CDR3 runs to 14 residues. CDR3 loop: CASSQVAGGNEQFF. CDR3 sequence (DNA): TGTGCCAGCAGCCAAGTAGCGGGGGGCAATGAGCAGTTCTTC.

This chain joins TRBV11-1 and TRBJ2-7; D call uncertain. V lost 4 bases, J lost 1 base, and 14 bases lay in between. Germline V gives CDR1 SGHAT, CDR2 FQDESV (reference sequence). The length of the CDR3 is 15 residues. For the CDR3, the DNA is TGTGCCAGCAGCTCGACGGACGGGCGATCCTACGAGCAGTACTTC. Its protein is CASSSTDGRSYEQYF.

The CDR3 DNA sequence: TGTGCCAGCAGACGAACGGACAGGGGTTCCTACGAGCAGTACTTC. Amino acid sequence: CASRRTDRGSYEQYF. The chain carries TRBV7-2 and TRBJ2-7; 9 bases are a match to TRBD1. The CDR3 covers 15 residues. Trimming took 6 bases from V and 1 from J; bases not matched to a gene: 7. Germline V gives CDR1 SGHTA, CDR2 FQGNSA. Combining the CDR3 with reference TRBV7-2 and TRBJ2-7 gives the whole variable domain GAGVSQSPSNKVTEKGKDVELRCDPISGHTALYWYRQSLGQGLEFLIYFQGNSAPDKSGLPSDRFSAERTGGSVSTLTIQRTQQEDSAVYLCASRRTDRGSYEQYFGPGTRLTVT.

The chain joins TRBV15 to TRBJ2-7, with 7 bases that match TRBD1. J was trimmed by 3 bases and V by 5 bases; bases with no gene match: 7. Germline V gene sequence: CDR1 LNHNV, CDR2 YYDKDF (reference sequence). The CDR3 has 14 amino acids. The CDR3 loop is CATSRTGSFYEQYF. The CDR3 DNA is TGTGCCACCAGCCGGACAGGATCCTTCTACGAGCAGTACTTC.